The 27 T cell receptor beta chains presented below share a single source sample, sequenced in a study of blood T cell repertoires in COVID-19. Libraries were prepared by immunoSEQ multiplex PCR; TCRdb keeps only in-frame clonotypes and omits some of them. The table lists 70,000 to 95,000 clones, nearly 85% of them singletons, with roughly 1.9% in the top ten. Material: peripheral blood. These receptor sequences come from a woman aged 60 to 75 with acute or convalescent COVID-19.

This chain connects TRBV7-9 to TRBJ2-1; perhaps TRBD2 as D (7 bases). The germline CDR1 and CDR2 sequences are SEHNR and FQNEAQ (reference sequence). Between the trimmed V and J ends, which lost 5 bases and 2 bases, there was a span of 13 bases. The CDR3 runs to 15 residues. This CDR3 reads CASSPKGGAYNEQFF. CDR3 nucleotide sequence: TGTGCCAGCAGCCCCAAGGGGGGGGCCTACAATGAGCAGTTCTTC.

This chain joins TRBV5-1 and TRBJ2-1; D not resolved. Trimming left V 7 bases short and J 8 bases short, with 13 bases between. Germline V CDR1 and CDR2: SGHRS, YFSETQ. The CDR3 has 12 residues. Here the CDR3 reads CASSRLRDEQFF. In DNA, the CDR3 is TGCGCCAGCTCCAGACTTCGCGATGAGCAGTTCTTC.

The chain carries TRBV18 and TRBJ1-1; tentative D call: TRBD1 (5 bases). With 3 bases removed from V and 4 bases from J, the gap between germline ends came to 15 bases. Germline CDR1 reads KGHSH; CDR2 reads LQKENI. CDR3 length: 15 residues. The CDR3 DNA follows: TGTGCCAGCTCACCGACATCCGCGGGGCGCACTGAAGCTTTCTTT. It yields the protein CASSPTSAGRTEAFF.

The gene calls are TRBV5-1 and TRBJ2-5; D possibly corresponds to TRBD1 (5 bases). The CDR3 extends over 16 amino acids. V was clipped by 0 bases and J by 4 bases, with 16 bases between them. CDR1 is SGHRS, CDR2 YFSETQ, per germline. The CDR3 coding sequence is TGCGCCAGCAGCTTGGGAGGTCAGGGTACGGGAGAGACCCAGTACTTC. This translates into CASSLGGQGTGETQYF. The entire variable domain, with the rest obtained from reference TRBV5-1 and TRBJ2-5, is as follows: KAGVTQTPRYLIKTRGQQVTLSCSPISGHRSVSWYQQTPGQGLQFLFEYFSETQRNKGNFPGRFSGRQFSNSRSEMNVSTLELGDSALYLCASSLGGQGTGETQYFGPGTRLLVL.

The J gene is TRBJ1-4, the V gene TRBV21-1. TRBV21-1 is a listed pseudogene. The CDR3 has 15 residues. The CDR3: CASTGLSAEGEKLFF. The DNA for the CDR3 is TGTGCCAGCACCGGACTGTCGGCCGAGGGCGAAAAACTGTTTTTT.

V usage is TRBV19 and J usage is TRBJ1-4; the D is unclear. The germline V gene encodes CDR1 LNHDA and CDR2 SQIVND (reference sequence). Trimming took off 11 bases at V and 0 bases at J, with 7 bases between the two ends. The CDR3 extends over 12 amino acids. The CDR3 spells CAAKSTNEKLFF. The CDR3 region has the DNA TGTGCCGCTAAATCAACTAATGAAAAACTGTTTTTT.

The V call is TRBV29-1, the J call TRBJ2-2; D is perhaps TRBD1 (6 bases). The ends were cut back, 7 bases at V and 6 bases at J, with 15 bases in the middle. Germline V gene lookup returns CDR1 SQVTM and CDR2 ANQGSEA. The CDR3 covers 13 residues. DNA for the CDR3: TGCAGCGGATACAGGGCAGATTCCGGGGAGCTGTTTTTT. This codes for CSGYRADSGELFF.

The chain joins TRBV5-1 to TRBJ2-1; no firm D call. The CDR3 consists of 18 residues. Trimming removed 2 bases at V and 10 bases at J, with 28 bases between. Germline assignment: CDR1 SGHRS and CDR2 YFSETQ. CDR3 residues: CASSFISLAPPPSGEQFF. The DNA of the CDR3 is TGCGCCAGCAGCTTCATAAGCTTGGCACCCCCACCGTCAGGCGAGCAGTTCTTC.

This sequence joins TRBV29-1 and TRBJ1-4, with TRBD1 as a possible D gene (5 bases). CDR1 and CDR2 (germline): SQVTM, ANQGSEA. The CDR3 runs to 13 residues. V dropped 5 bases and J dropped 8 bases, with 15 bases sitting between them. The CDR3 sequence: CSVLFRVEEKLFF. The CDR3 bases are TGCAGCGTTCTGTTCAGGGTGGAAGAAAAACTGTTTTTT.

The chain recombines TRBV28 with TRBJ1-2; TRBD1 agrees at 7 bases. Germline CDR1 reads MDHEN; CDR2 reads SYDVKM. Unmatched junction bases numbered 9, after V lost 5 bases and J lost 3 bases. The CDR3 runs to 15 residues. CDR3: CASSLDRVSYYGYTF. The DNA for the CDR3 is TGTGCCAGCAGTCTTGACAGGGTTTCTTACTATGGCTACACCTTC.

This clone was found a few times. The rearrangement joins TRBV28 to TRBJ2-2; 8 nucleotides agree with TRBD2. CDR3 length: 19 residues. CDR1 is MDHEN and CDR2 is SYDVKM in the germline V gene. V shed 5 bases, J shed 4 bases, and the junction held 18 bases outside the gene matches. The DNA of the CDR3 is TGTGCCAGCAGTCCTCGATACACCACGGGGGGGCTCGGCACCGGGGAGCTGTTTTTT. Amino acid sequence: CASSPRYTTGGLGTGELFF.

V is TRBV28 and J is TRBJ2-3, with 12 bases aligning to TRBD2. V dropped 3 bases and J dropped 6; count of bases not matched to a gene: 4. CDR1 and CDR2 from the germline V gene are MDHEN and SYDVKM. The length of the CDR3 is 15 residues. The CDR3 DNA reads as TGTGCCAGCAGTTTTGGGCTAGCGGGGGGGGATACGCAGTATTTT. Residues: CASSFGLAGGDTQYF.

The chain couples TRBV19 to TRBJ2-1; D perhaps matches TRBD2 (5 bases). Germline assignment: CDR1 LNHDA and CDR2 SQIVND (reference sequence). This CDR3 comprises 15 residues. The ends were cut back, 4 bases at V and 4 bases at J, with 14 bases in the middle. The CDR3 DNA sequence: TGTGCCAGTAGTACAACGGACTCTCGATACAATGAGCAGTTCTTC. It is translated as CASSTTDSRYNEQFF.

Of note for this clone: A read error may produce the germline difference seen at one junction end. The chain couples TRBV5-6 to TRBJ1-1; D ambiguous. Germline V CDR1 and CDR2: SGHDT, YYEEEE. The CDR3 is 12 amino acids. Here the CDR3 reads CASSLVISESTF. In nucleotides, the CDR3 is TGTGCCAGCAGCTTGGTAATCAGCGAAAGTACTTTT.

The genes are TRBV6-5 and TRBJ1-1; 9 positions agree with TRBD1. The CDR3 runs 16 residues. The germline CDR1 and CDR2 sequences are MNHEY and SVGAGI. Trimming removed 4 bases from V and 2 bases from J; junction bases left unmatched: 8. The CDR3 DNA sequence: TGTGCCAGCAGTTCTCCTTGGACAGGGGTAAACACTGAAGCTTTCTTT. It yields the protein CASSSPWTGVNTEAFF.

This rearrangement joins TRBV5-4 to TRBJ2-6; 7 bases line up with TRBD2. V dropped 0 bases and J dropped 4; count of bases not matched to a gene: 4. Germline V CDR1 and CDR2: SGHNT, YYREEE (reference sequence). The CDR3 sequence is 16 residues long. CDR3 nucleotides: TGTGCCAGCAGCTTGGAGCGGGGTACGGGGGCCAACGTCCTGACTTTC. This translates into CASSLERGTGANVLTF.

By its share, this clone is medium-sized (0.01 to 0.1%). The chain combines TRBV7-3 with TRBJ2-1, with a weak D call TRBD1 (6 bases). Germline CDR1 and CDR2: SGHTA and FQGTGA. Deletions cut 3 bases from V and 7 bases from J, with 13 bases between. The CDR3 has 14 residues. The CDR3 DNA follows: TGTGCCAGCAGCTTTGGACAGCCTAGGAATGAGCAGTTCTTC. It translates to CASSFGQPRNEQFF.

The chain carries TRBV9 and TRBJ1-2; D is uncertain. The CDR3 runs to 14 residues. The V end was cut by 0 bases, the J end by 8 bases, with 14 bases between. Germline CDR1 is SGDLS and CDR2 is YYNGEE. The CDR3 region is CASSVGEGLGGYTF. CDR3 sequence (DNA): TGTGCCAGCAGCGTAGGGGAGGGTCTGGGGGGCTACACCTTC.

The chain is built from TRBV3-1 (or the pseudogene TRBV3-2) and TRBJ1-6; the D is unclear. The CDR3 contains 15 residues. Trimming removed 1 base at V and 9 bases at J, with 13 bases between. CDR1 and CDR2 (germline): LGHDT, YNNKEL (reference sequence). CDR3 bases: TGTGCCAGCAGCCAAGTACCCCAGGATATTTCACCCCTCCACTTT. Translation gives CASSQVPQDISPLHF.

This clone appeared once. The chain employs TRBV5-5 and TRBJ1-3; TRBD1 matches 12 bases. The J segment lost 3 bases and the V segment lost 4 bases, leaving 8 bases of the junction unmatched. Per germline, CDR1 SGHKS and CDR2 YYEKEE (reference sequence). CDR3 size: 17 residues. The CDR3 bases are TGTGCCAGCAGCCTCGGGACAGGGGGCCTTAGTGGAAACACCATATATTTT. Encoded protein: CASSLGTGGLSGNTIYF.

This clone was counted a single time. The chain is built from TRBV18 and TRBJ1-1; D is undetermined. This CDR3 contains 15 residues. Germline V CDR1 and CDR2: KGHSH, LQKENI. The V end was cut by 4 bases, the J end by 0 bases, with 12 bases between. CDR3: CASSRNGGVNTEAFF. CDR3 in DNA: TGTGCCAGCTCACGAAACGGCGGAGTGAACACTGAAGCTTTCTTT.

J is TRBJ1-2 and V is TRBV3-1 (or the pseudogene TRBV3-2), with TRBD1 identical over 9 bases. Trimming cost V 4 bases and J 6 bases; bases outside gene matches: 3. Germline CDR1 LGHDT, CDR2 YNNKEL (reference sequence). The CDR3 contains 13 residues. The chain's CDR3 is CASSLDRGNGYTF. For the CDR3, the DNA is TGTGCCAGCAGCCTCGACAGGGGGAATGGCTACACCTTC.

J is TRBJ2-7 and V is TRBV11-2; TRBD1 aligns across 9 bases. V was clipped by 1 base and J by 0 bases; unmatched bases: 1. The CDR3 spans 15 residues. Germline V gene lookup returns CDR1 SGHAT and CDR2 FQNNGV. The CDR3 coding sequence is TGTGCCAGCAGCTTAGTGGGACAGGGCTCCTACGAGCAGTACTTC. It is translated as CASSLVGQGSYEQYF.

This chain links TRBV5-8 with TRBJ1-4, with D uncertain. Germline V gene data show CDR1 as SGHTS and CDR2 as YDEGEE. This CDR3 spans 13 amino acids. Trimming cost V 7 bases and J 3 bases, with 10 bases left between them. DNA for the CDR3: TGTGCCAGCCTAAGGAGATCTAATGAAAAACTGTTTTTT. This sequence encodes CASLRRSNEKLFF. Looking up the rest from reference TRBV5-8 and TRBJ1-4 gives the full variable domain: EAGVTQSPTHLIKTRGQQATLRCSPISGHTSVYWYQQALGLGLQFLLWYDEGEERNRGNFPPRFSGRQFPNYSSELNVNALELEDSALYLCASLRRSNEKLFFGSGTQLSVL.

On this clone: Sequence at one end of the junction differs from germline and may be a read error. The V call is TRBV7-7, the J call TRBJ2-5, with TRBD2 matching over 10 bases. The CDR3 length is 15 residues. Germline values: CDR1 SSHAT, CDR2 FNYEAQ (reference sequence). CDR3 coding DNA: TGTGCTAGCAGCTTAGAGGTGGCTAGCGGGGGCACCCAGTACTTC. Translated, it gives CASSLEVASGGTQYF.

This chain connects TRBV2 to TRBJ1-5, with unresolved D. The CDR3 runs 13 residues. The germline CDR1 and CDR2 sequences are SNHLY and FYNNEI. Trimming took 6 bases from V and 2 from J, leaving 8 bases between them. The CDR3 reads CASRNRGNQPQHF. CDR3 DNA sequence: TGTGCCAGCAGAAACCGGGGCAATCAGCCCCAGCATTTT.

The J gene is TRBJ1-1, the V gene TRBV7-3; 8 positions match TRBD1. J was trimmed by 4 bases and V by 4 bases; bases with no gene match: 5. This CDR3 spans 14 amino acids. The germline CDR1 and CDR2 sequences are SGHTA and FQGTGA. In DNA form, the CDR3 reads TGTGCCAGCAGCTCGACAGGGGTGGGCACTGAAGCTTTCTTT. Protein sequence: CASSSTGVGTEAFF.